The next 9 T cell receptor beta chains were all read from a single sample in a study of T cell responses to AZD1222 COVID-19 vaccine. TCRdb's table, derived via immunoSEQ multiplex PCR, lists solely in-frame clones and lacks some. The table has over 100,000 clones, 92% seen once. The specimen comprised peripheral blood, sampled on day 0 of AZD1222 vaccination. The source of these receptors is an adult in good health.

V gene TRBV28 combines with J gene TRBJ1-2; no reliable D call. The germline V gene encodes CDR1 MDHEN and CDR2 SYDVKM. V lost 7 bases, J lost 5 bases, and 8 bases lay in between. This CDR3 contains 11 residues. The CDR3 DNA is TGTGCCAGCACAACATCGTATGGCTACACCTTC. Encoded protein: CASTTSYGYTF.

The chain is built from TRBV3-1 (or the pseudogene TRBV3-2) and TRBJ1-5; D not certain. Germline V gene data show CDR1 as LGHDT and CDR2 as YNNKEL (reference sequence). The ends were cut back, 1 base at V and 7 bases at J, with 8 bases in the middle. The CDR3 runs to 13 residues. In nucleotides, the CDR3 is TGTGCCAGCAGCCAAGCTCTGGGACAGCCCCAGCATTTT. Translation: CASSQALGQPQHF.

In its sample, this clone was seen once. Here the CDR3 reads CASSDSTGSGETQYF. The CDR3 DNA is TGTGCCAGCAGCGACTCGACAGGGAGTGGGGAGACCCAGTACTTC. V gene TRBV9 combines with J gene TRBJ2-5, with 7 nucleotides matching TRBD1. The CDR3 length is 15 residues. Germline CDR1 is SGDLS and CDR2 is YYNGEE. Trimming cost V 3 bases and J 5 bases; bases outside gene matches: 10.

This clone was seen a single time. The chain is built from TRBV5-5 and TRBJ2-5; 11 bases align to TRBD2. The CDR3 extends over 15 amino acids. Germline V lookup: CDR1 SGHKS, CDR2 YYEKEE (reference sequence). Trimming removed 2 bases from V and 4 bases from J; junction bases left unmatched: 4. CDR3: CASSLGLAGGETQYF. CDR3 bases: TGTGCCAGCAGCTTAGGACTAGCGGGTGGAGAGACCCAGTACTTC.

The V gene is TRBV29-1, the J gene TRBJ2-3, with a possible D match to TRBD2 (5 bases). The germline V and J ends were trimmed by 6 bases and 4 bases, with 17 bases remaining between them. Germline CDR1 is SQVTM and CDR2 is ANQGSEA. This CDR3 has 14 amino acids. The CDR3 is CSVVLGSKPDTQYF. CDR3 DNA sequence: TGCAGCGTCGTACTAGGGAGTAAGCCAGATACGCAGTATTTT.

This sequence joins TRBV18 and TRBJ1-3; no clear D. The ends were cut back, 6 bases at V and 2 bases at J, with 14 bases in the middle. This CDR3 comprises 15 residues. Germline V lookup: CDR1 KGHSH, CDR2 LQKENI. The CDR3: CASSSREGTGNTIYF. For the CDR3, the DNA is TGTGCCAGCTCGTCCCGGGAGGGTACTGGAAACACCATATATTTT.

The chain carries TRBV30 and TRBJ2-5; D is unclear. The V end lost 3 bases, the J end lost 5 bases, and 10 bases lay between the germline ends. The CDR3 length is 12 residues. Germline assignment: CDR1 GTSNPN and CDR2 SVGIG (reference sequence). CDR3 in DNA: TGTGCCTGGAGCCCACAAGGGGAGACCCAGTACTTC. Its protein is CAWSPQGETQYF.

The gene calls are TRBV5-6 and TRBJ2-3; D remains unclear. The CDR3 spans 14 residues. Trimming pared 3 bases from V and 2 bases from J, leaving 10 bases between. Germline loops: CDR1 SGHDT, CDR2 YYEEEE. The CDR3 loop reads CASSWAENTDTQYF. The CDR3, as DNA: TGTGCCAGCAGCTGGGCGGAAAACACAGATACGCAGTATTTT.

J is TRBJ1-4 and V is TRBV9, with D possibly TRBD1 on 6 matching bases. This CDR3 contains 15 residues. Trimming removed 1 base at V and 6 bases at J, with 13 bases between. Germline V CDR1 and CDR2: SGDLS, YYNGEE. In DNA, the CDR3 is TGTGCCAGCAGCGTACTGAGCCAGGGGTATGAAAAACTGTTTTTT. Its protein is CASSVLSQGYEKLFF. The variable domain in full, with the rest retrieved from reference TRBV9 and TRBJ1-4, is DSGVTQTPKHLITATGQRVTLRCSPRSGDLSVYWYQQSLDQGLQFLIQYYNGEERAKGNILERFSAQQFPDLHSELNLSSLELGDSALYFCASSVLSQGYEKLFFGSGTQLSVL.